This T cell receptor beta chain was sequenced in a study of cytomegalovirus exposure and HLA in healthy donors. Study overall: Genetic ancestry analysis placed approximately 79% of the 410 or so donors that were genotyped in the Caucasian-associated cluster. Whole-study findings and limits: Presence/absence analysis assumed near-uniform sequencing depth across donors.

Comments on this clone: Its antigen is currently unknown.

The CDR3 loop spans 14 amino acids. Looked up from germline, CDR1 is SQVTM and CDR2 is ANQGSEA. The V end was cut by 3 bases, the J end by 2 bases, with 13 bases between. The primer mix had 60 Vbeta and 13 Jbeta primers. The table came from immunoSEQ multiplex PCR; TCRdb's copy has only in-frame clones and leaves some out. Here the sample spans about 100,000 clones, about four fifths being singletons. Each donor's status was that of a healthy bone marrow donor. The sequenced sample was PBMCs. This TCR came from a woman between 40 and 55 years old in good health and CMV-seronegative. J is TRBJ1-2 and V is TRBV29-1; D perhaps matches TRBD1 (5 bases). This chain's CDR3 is CSVDGTFTNYGYTF. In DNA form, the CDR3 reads TGCAGCGTTGATGGGACTTTTACCAACTATGGCTACACCTTC.